This TCR beta chain originates from a study of T cells after yellow fever vaccination. TCRdb reanalysed the 5' RACE reads using MiXCR and keeps one entry per CDR3 protein. The table has 350,000 to 550,000 distinct CDR3 sequences, around a sixth seen once; the top ten hold around 17%. Trimming removed 3 bases from V and 6 bases from J; junction bases left unmatched: 8. Germline values: CDR1 SGDLS, CDR2 YYNGEE. This CDR3 is 15 amino acids long. The clonotype originates from a man aged 18 to 29 who received the YFV17D yellow fever vaccine. The source was PBMCs, collected before the yellow fever booster vaccination. The rearrangement joins TRBV9 to TRBJ2-2, with TRBD2 matching over 7 bases. The DNA of the CDR3 is TGTGCCAGCAGCGAGGGCCACCGGGGGGCCGGGGAGCTGTTTTTT. Amino acid sequence: CASSEGHRGAGELFF.